This TCR beta chain was obtained from a study of blood T cells in healthy people across ages. This clonotype was counted many times. Its antigen is unknown. Findings and limits, study-wide: Among long-lived donors, naive CD4+ cells were more numerous and diversity higher than in aged donors. Naive and antigen-experienced cells were not separated, limiting conclusive comparison.

Next came a second PCR, run for roughly 7 to 12 cycles, which used a sample-barcoded 5' primer along with a J-beta primer mix. TCRdb re-called the 5' RACE reads with MiXCR, one entry per CDR3 protein. In the table there are fewer than 750,000 distinct CDR3 sequences, over 40% of which are singletons. It was around 10 milliliters of peripheral blood that were drawn from each donor. This receptor was taken from a woman older than 75 in good health. Input material: blood.

CDR3 nucleotides: TGCGCCAGCAGCGTCGTCGCGAATGAGCAGTTCTTC. Encoded protein: CASSVVANEQFF. The V and J genes are TRBV5-1 and TRBJ2-1; no reliable D call. CDR1 and CDR2 from the germline V gene are SGHRS and YFSETQ. Trimming removed 4 bases from V and 7 bases from J, with 9 bases in between. This CDR3 has 12 residues.